This passage covers 8 T cell receptor beta chains from one sample sequenced in a study of CD8 T cells in Susac syndrome. A quantity of about 0.5 to 1 ug RNA underwent reverse transcription using random hexamers. Using its own MiXCR run on the immunoSEQ multiplex PCR reads, TCRdb lists one record per CDR3 protein. The sample includes 100,000 to 150,000 distinct CDR3 sequences, more than 90% of them seen just once. The sequenced sample was CD4+ T cells from PBMCs. The source of these receptors is a human donor in good health.

The gene calls are TRBV2 and TRBJ2-2; TRBD2 aligns across 10 bases. The ends lost 0 bases at V and 0 bases at J; junction bases unmatched: 1. This CDR3 contains 17 residues. Germline loops: CDR1 SNHLY, CDR2 FYNNEI. The CDR3 region is CASSEAGLAANTGELFF. The CDR3 bases are TGTGCCAGCAGTGAAGCAGGACTAGCGGCGAACACCGGGGAGCTGTTTTTT.

The rearrangement joins TRBV5-1 to TRBJ2-3; D remains unclear. The germline V and J ends were trimmed by 7 bases and 2 bases, with 11 bases remaining between them. CDR1 is SGHRS, CDR2 YFSETQ, per germline. CDR3 length: 13 residues. In nucleotides, the CDR3 is TGCGCCAGCGGTCACGAGTCCACAGATACGCAGTATTTT. Translation: CASGHESTDTQYF.

The V and J genes are TRBV3-1 and TRBJ1-2, with D unclear. Trimming cost V 4 bases and J 7 bases, with 13 bases left between them. Germline V gene lookup returns CDR1 LGHDT and CDR2 YNNKEL (reference sequence). CDR3 length equals 13 residues. For the CDR3, the DNA is TGTGCCAGCAGCCGATTTGGGGAAGGTGGCTACACCTTC. As protein: CASSRFGEGGYTF.

The rearrangement uses TRBV29-1 and TRBJ2-1, with 9 bases lining up with TRBD2. The CDR3 contains 14 residues. The germline V gene has CDR1 SQVTM and CDR2 ANQGSEA. The J segment lost 9 bases and the V segment lost 4 bases, leaving 10 bases of the junction unmatched. The CDR3 DNA reads TGCAGCGTTGGTAGGGCTAGCGGGATTGTTGAGCAGTTCTTC. The encoded protein is CSVGRASGIVEQFF.

This chain connects TRBV29-1 to TRBJ1-2; TRBD1 is a possible D gene (5 bases). Germline CDR1 and CDR2: SQVTM and ANQGSEA. CDR3 length equals 15 residues. Trimming left V 7 bases short and J 4 bases short, with 22 bases between. In DNA form, the CDR3 reads TGCAGCGGGTTGATCACCGGGACGCCCGGCTATGGCTACACCTTC. Translating it yields CSGLITGTPGYGYTF.

This chain connects TRBV6-5 to TRBJ2-1, with D tentatively TRBD2 (6 bases). The CDR3 totals 16 residues. The V end was cut by 0 bases, the J end by 4 bases, with 13 bases between. Germline V gene data show CDR1 as MNHEY and CDR2 as SVGAGI. CDR3 region: CASSYSGSPRYNEQFF. CDR3 DNA sequence: TGTGCCAGCAGTTACTCCGGGAGCCCTAGGTACAATGAGCAGTTCTTC.

J is TRBJ2-1 and V is TRBV5-4, with D maybe TRBD2 (6 bases). This CDR3 spans 15 amino acids. The germline V gene encodes CDR1 SGHNT and CDR2 YYREEE (reference sequence). The V end was cut by 1 base, the J end by 6 bases, with 14 bases between. DNA for the CDR3: TGTGCCAGCAGCTTGAACCCCCTAGCGAGCAATGAGCAGTTCTTC. It specifies CASSLNPLASNEQFF.

The V call is TRBV6-5, the J call TRBJ2-5; D call uncertain. This CDR3 is built from 15 residues. The germline gives CDR1 MNHEY, CDR2 SVGAGI. Trimming stripped 5 bases from V and 3 bases from J, with 16 bases between. The CDR3 coding sequence is TGTGCCAGCAGTCACGGCGGCCCCGTCGAAGAGACCCAGTACTTC. It encodes CASSHGGPVEETQYF.